These 28 T cell receptor beta chains were all obtained from the same sample, sequenced in a study of spatial heterogeneity in lung cancer. Time point: sample taken at primary tumor resection. TCRdb reprocessed the 5' RACE reads via MiXCR and lists one record per CDR3 protein. The table has nearly 80,000 distinct CDR3 sequences, approximately 8% seen once. Sequencing used PBMCs, obtained at surgery. These receptors were collected from a male donor with early-stage non-small cell lung cancer.

This clonotype was observed a handful of times. The chain recombines TRBV24-1 with TRBJ1-3, with D possibly matching TRBD1 (5 bases). This CDR3 spans 17 amino acids. The V end was cut by 5 bases, the J end by 5 bases, with 21 bases between. The germline V gene has CDR1 KGHDR and CDR2 SFDVKD. The CDR3 reads CATSVIWTRDRRNTIYF. The DNA for the CDR3 is TGTGCCACCAGTGTAATCTGGACCAGGGATCGCAGAAACACCATATATTTT.

This clonotype was observed a handful of times. This chain connects TRBV4-1 to TRBJ1-3, with D unresolved. CDR1 MGHRA and CDR2 YSYEKL come from the germline V gene. With 2 bases removed from V and 2 bases from J, the gap between germline ends came to 19 bases. The CDR3 extends over 18 amino acids. In DNA form, the CDR3 reads TGCGCCAGCAGCCAATTCGTCATCTTCGGTTCCACTGGAAACACCATATATTTT. It specifies CASSQFVIFGSTGNTIYF.

This clonotype was detected ten times or more. V gene TRBV5-8 combines with J gene TRBJ2-2; 9 bases are shared with TRBD1. Germline CDR1 and CDR2: SGHTS and YDEGEE. Trimming removed 5 bases from V and 5 bases from J; junction bases left unmatched: 7. The CDR3 consists of 15 residues. The CDR3 nucleotides are TGTGCCAGCAGAAACAGGGGGCAGCGAACCGGGGAGCTGTTTTTT. Translating it yields CASRNRGQRTGELFF.

V usage is TRBV24-1 and J usage is TRBJ2-5, with TRBD1 identical over 8 bases. Germline V CDR1 and CDR2: KGHDR, SFDVKD. The CDR3 is 15 amino acids. The J segment lost 5 bases and the V segment lost 3 bases, leaving 7 bases of the junction unmatched. CDR3 DNA: TGTGCCACCAGTGATCCGACAGGGGCGGGCGAGACCCAGTACTTC. It yields the protein CATSDPTGAGETQYF.

The J gene is TRBJ2-1, the V gene TRBV12-3 or TRBV12-4, with D possibly TRBD2 on 5 matching bases. V lost 2 bases and J lost 6, with 8 bases in between. The CDR3 is 13 residues long. The CDR3 region has the DNA TGTGCCAGCAGTTTACATAGCGCCAATGAGCAGTTCTTC. Translated, it gives CASSLHSANEQFF.

This clonotype came up many times. The V gene is TRBV20-1, the J gene TRBJ1-1, with 10 bases identical to TRBD1. Germline CDR1 is DFQATT and CDR2 is SNEGSKA (reference sequence). The CDR3 sequence is 15 residues long. The junction had 7 bases not matched to a gene; V was cut back by 1 base and J by 5 bases. CDR3 amino acids: CSARGFGQGGTEAFF. The CDR3, as DNA: TGCAGTGCTAGAGGTTTCGGACAGGGGGGAACTGAAGCTTTCTTT.

There are many counts of this clonotype. The chain has TRBV7-9 and TRBJ1-5; D is perhaps TRBD1 (5 bases). The CDR3 covers 13 residues. The germline V and J ends were trimmed by 1 base and 10 bases, with 11 bases remaining between them. CDR1 and CDR2 (germline): SEHNR, FQNEAQ (reference sequence). The CDR3: CASSLGTGDPQHF. In DNA form, the CDR3 reads TGTGCCAGCAGCTTAGGAACAGGTGACCCCCAGCATTTT.

This clonotype came up many times. The rearrangement links TRBV6-5 to TRBJ1-1; 8 bases match TRBD1. With V trimmed by 6 bases and J by 0 bases, 9 bases remained unmatched. Germline V gene lookup returns CDR1 MNHEY and CDR2 SVGAGI. The CDR3 sequence is 16 residues long. The CDR3 nucleotides are TGTGCCAGCAGGAAAACAGGGGGAGGGATGAACACTGAAGCTTTCTTT. This gives the protein CASRKTGGGMNTEAFF.

This clonotype was observed a handful of times. The genes are TRBV20-1 and TRBJ1-1; D unclear. Germline V gene lookup returns CDR1 DFQATT and CDR2 SNEGSKA (reference sequence). The CDR3 runs 14 residues. Trimming removed 0 bases at V and 6 bases at J, with 14 bases between. For the CDR3, the DNA is TGCAGTGCTAGAGATGGAGGGAAGGTCGCTGAAGCTTTCTTT. The encoded protein is CSARDGGKVAEAFF.

This clonotype was counted many times. The CDR3 coding sequence is TGTGCCAGCAGCCCCCCGGGACAGGGGTTTGGACAGCCCCAGCATTTT. It specifies CASSPPGQGFGQPQHF. The chain carries TRBV12-3 or TRBV12-4 and TRBJ1-5; 10 bases agree with TRBD1. With 6 bases clipped from V and 7 bases from J, the junction kept 12 bases outside the gene matches. The CDR3 totals 16 residues.

This clonotype came up many times. V is TRBV3-1 and J is TRBJ2-7; D might be TRBD1 (7 bases). The germline V gene encodes CDR1 LGHDT and CDR2 YNNKEL (reference sequence). The V end lost 1 base, the J end lost 4 bases, and 20 bases lay between the germline ends. The CDR3 extends over 17 amino acids. In nucleotides, the CDR3 is TGTGCCAGCAGCCAAGTATCAGGGGGGACAGCACGTTACGAGCAGTACTTC. Translating it yields CASSQVSGGTARYEQYF.

The chain is built from TRBV3-1 and TRBJ1-6; D unresolved. Trimming stripped 0 bases from V and 18 bases from J, with 12 bases between. The CDR3 length is 12 residues. Per the germline V gene, CDR1 is LGHDT and CDR2 is YNNKEL (reference sequence). The CDR3 loop reads CASSQDPTKPHF. The CDR3 bases are TGTGCCAGCAGCCAAGACCCGACAAAACCCCACTTT.

This clonotype was counted ten times or more. This rearrangement joins TRBV10-3 to TRBJ2-3; D remains ambiguous. CDR3 length equals 12 residues. Trimming took off 10 bases at V and 0 bases at J, with 8 bases between the two ends. CDR1 is ENHRY and CDR2 is SYGVKD in the germline V gene. Here the CDR3 DNA reads TGTGCCACGACCCCTAGCACAGATACGCAGTATTTT. It yields the protein CATTPSTDTQYF.

The chain uses TRBV6-2 or TRBV6-3 and TRBJ2-1; TRBD2 matches at 8 bases. The CDR3 is made up of 19 amino acids. Germline assignment: CDR1 MNHEY and CDR2 SVGEGT. V shed 2 bases and J 0 bases; nucleotides not matched to a gene: 12. The CDR3 DNA is TGTGCCAGCAGTTACACCCCAATCGCAACTAGCGGCTCCTACAATGAGCAGTTCTTC. Residues: CASSYTPIATSGSYNEQFF.

This clonotype was found many times. The rearrangement uses TRBV19 and TRBJ1-1; D not resolved. Looked up from germline, CDR1 is LNHDA and CDR2 is SQIVND (reference sequence). The CDR3 totals 13 residues. The V and J ends lost 3 bases and 1 base respectively, with 6 bases between them. Here the CDR3 reads CASSIQWNTEAFF. The CDR3 DNA sequence: TGTGCCAGTAGTATCCAGTGGAACACTGAAGCTTTCTTT.

The V gene is TRBV13, the J gene TRBJ2-4, with D tentatively TRBD1 or TRBD2 (5 bases each). Trimming cost V 5 bases and J 9 bases, with 8 bases left between them. Germline-derived CDR1 and CDR2 are PRHDT and FYEKMQ (reference sequence). The CDR3 covers 11 residues. The CDR3 DNA reads as TGTGCCAGCAGCCAGGGACGCATTCAGTACTTC. Encoded protein: CASSQGRIQYF. Based on the CDR3 plus reference TRBV13 and TRBJ2-4, the full variable domain is AAGVIQSPRHLIKEKRETATLKCYPIPRHDTVYWYQQGPGQDPQFLISFYEKMQSDKGSIPDRFSAQQFSDYHSELNMSSLELGDSALYFCASSQGRIQYFGAGTRLSVL.

This clonotype was seen ten or more times. This rearrangement joins TRBV19 to TRBJ2-7; D is undetermined. V lost 3 bases, J lost 0 bases, and 9 bases lay in between. From germline, CDR1 is LNHDA and CDR2 SQIVND (reference sequence). CDR3 size: 14 residues. The CDR3 coding sequence is TGTGCCAGTAGTATTCGGGTGAGCTCCTACGAGCAGTACTTC. Its protein is CASSIRVSSYEQYF.

This clonotype occurred once. Likely a read error: the CDR3 ends without its conserved phenylalanine or tryptophan. The chain carries TRBV29-1 and TRBJ2-1; no clear D. Germline V gives CDR1 SQVTM, CDR2 ANQGSEA. Trimming cost V 3 bases and J 5 bases, with 17 bases left between them. This CDR3 comprises 15 residues. The CDR3 region has the DNA TGCAGCGTTGATGGCTTCCAGATTTACGACAATGAGCAGTTCTCC. Protein: CSVDGFQIYDNEQFS.

Concerning this clonotype itself: Just one base apart from a much larger clone, this may be a read error. This sequence joins TRBV6-6 and TRBJ2-5, with D possibly TRBD2 on 5 matching bases. This CDR3 spans 14 amino acids. The V gene's germline CDR1 is MNHNY and CDR2 SVGAGI (reference sequence). Here the CDR3 reads CASSRPAAGESQYF. In DNA, the CDR3 is TGTGCCAGCAGCCGTCCAGCGGCTGGAGAGTCCCAGTACTTC.

This clonotype was found many times. The chain links TRBV27 to TRBJ1-2; D is perhaps TRBD1 (5 bases). The germline V and J ends were trimmed by 0 bases and 1 base, with 15 bases remaining between them. The germline V gene has CDR1 MNHEY and CDR2 SMNVEV (reference sequence). The CDR3 is 17 amino acids. In DNA, the CDR3 is TGTGCCAGCAGTTTATCTGTTGGACACTCCGTTAACTATGGCTACACCTTC. The encoded protein is CASSLSVGHSVNYGYTF.

Many counts were recorded for this clonotype. V is TRBV9 and J is TRBJ2-5; weak D call: TRBD1 (6 bases). Germline V gives CDR1 SGDLS, CDR2 YYNGEE. The ends were cut back, 4 bases at V and 2 bases at J, with 12 bases in the middle. CDR3 size: 14 residues. In DNA, the CDR3 is TGTGCCAGCAGCCCTGACAGGCGGCAAGAGACCCAGTACTTC. Amino acid sequence: CASSPDRRQETQYF.

This clonotype has at least ten counts. The V gene is TRBV29-1, the J gene TRBJ1-2; unclear D gene. Trimming left V 4 bases short and J 0 bases short, with 9 bases between. The CDR3 covers 13 residues. Looked up from germline, CDR1 is SQVTM and CDR2 is ANQGSEA. This CDR3 is CSVGQAANYGYTF. DNA for the CDR3: TGCAGCGTTGGTCAGGCAGCTAACTATGGCTACACCTTC.

This chain links TRBV20-1 with TRBJ2-1, with 7 bases aligning to TRBD2. Germline CDR1 reads DFQATT; CDR2 reads SNEGSKA (reference sequence). Trimming removed 5 bases from V and 13 bases from J; junction bases left unmatched: 17. CDR3 length: 14 residues. CDR3 bases: TGCAGTGCTTTCGAGCGGGAATCGGAACAATCACAGTTCTTC. Translation gives CSAFERESEQSQFF.

At least ten counts were recorded for this clonotype. V and J are TRBV20-1 and TRBJ2-5; no clear D. The CDR3 loop spans 11 amino acids. Germline-derived CDR1 and CDR2 are DFQATT and SNEGSKA (reference sequence). Between the trimmed V and J ends, which lost 0 bases and 5 bases, there was a span of 4 bases. As DNA, the CDR3 is TGCAGTGCTAGAGATCACGAGACCCAGTACTTC. It encodes CSARDHETQYF.

This clonotype was detected a few times. The V call is TRBV5-1, the J call TRBJ2-5, with D possibly TRBD1 on 6 matching bases. V lost 4 bases and J 4 bases, leaving 20 bases between the germline ends. CDR3 length equals 16 residues. Per germline, CDR1 SGHRS and CDR2 YFSETQ. CDR3 sequence: CASSTAKQGVVETQYF. CDR3 in DNA: TGCGCCAGCAGCACGGCAAAACAGGGTGTGGTAGAGACCCAGTACTTC.

This chain connects TRBV6-5 to TRBJ1-1; D ambiguous. CDR1 and CDR2 (germline): MNHEY, SVGAGI. With 0 bases removed from V and 7 bases from J, the gap between germline ends came to 12 bases. This CDR3 region has 14 residues. CDR3 protein: CASSYSLEGVEAFF. CDR3 bases: TGTGCCAGCAGTTACTCGTTGGAGGGAGTTGAAGCTTTCTTT.

The sample holds a few counts of this clonotype. The J gene is TRBJ1-1, the V gene TRBV30; no reliable D call. This CDR3 spans 12 amino acids. V was trimmed by 4 bases and J by 6 bases, leaving 12 bases between them. Germline CDR1 is GTSNPN and CDR2 is SVGIG (reference sequence). The chain's CDR3 is CAWTTFGAEAFF. The CDR3 nucleotides read TGTGCCTGGACCACATTCGGGGCTGAAGCTTTCTTT.

This clonotype was recorded many times. The chain couples TRBV29-1 to TRBJ1-2, with D possibly matching TRBD1 (5 bases). V lost 5 bases and J lost 2, with 6 bases in between. CDR3 length: 11 amino acids. Germline CDR1 reads SQVTM; CDR2 reads ANQGSEA. In DNA form, the CDR3 reads TGCAGCGTTAAGGGGAACTATGGCTACACCTTC. Protein product: CSVKGNYGYTF.